These 14 T cell receptor beta chains were sequenced from one sample in a study of brain T cells in children with intractable seizures. Regarding time point: blood from clinic visit 5 months post-surgery; TSC patient then seizure free. Produced via immunoSEQ multiplex PCR; TCRdb's table is partial and in-frame only. Of 300,000 to 400,000 clones listed, over 85% are singletons. Specimen: peripheral blood, collected 4 to 5 months after surgery. The receptors shown here come from a boy under three years old with tuberous sclerosis and intractable seizures.

The V call is TRBV9, the J call TRBJ2-1; D is perhaps TRBD1 or TRBD2 (5 bases each). Germline assignment: CDR1 SGDLS and CDR2 YYNGEE. V was trimmed by 4 bases and J by 6 bases, leaving 14 bases between them. The CDR3 loop spans 14 amino acids. CDR3 sequence: CASSYGTPGNEQFF. CDR3 sequence (DNA): TGTGCCAGCAGCTATGGGACCCCGGGCAATGAGCAGTTCTTC.

The chain links TRBV27 to TRBJ1-1; 8 bases map to TRBD1. The J segment lost 0 bases and the V segment lost 6 bases, leaving 12 bases of the junction unmatched. The CDR3 spans 17 residues. In germline, CDR1 is MNHEY, CDR2 SMNVEV (reference sequence). DNA of the CDR3: TGTGCCAGCAGCAGACGAACTGGACAGGGAATGAACACTGAAGCTTTCTTT. Translating it yields CASSRRTGQGMNTEAFF.

The V and J genes are TRBV5-8 and TRBJ1-5, with TRBD1 matching 7 bases. The V gene end was trimmed by 3 bases and the J gene end by 1 base; junction bases not matched to a gene: 4. Per the germline V gene, CDR1 is SGHTS and CDR2 is YDEGEE. The CDR3 consists of 15 residues. DNA for the CDR3: TGTGCCAGCAGCTCGGGACAGAGGAGCAATCAGCCCCAGCATTTT. Translated: CASSSGQRSNQPQHF. Using reference TRBV5-8 and TRBJ1-5 for the parts outside the CDR3, the full variable domain is EAGVTQSPTHLIKTRGQQATLRCSPISGHTSVYWYQQALGLGLQFLLWYDEGEERNRGNFPPRFSGRQFPNYSSELNVNALELEDSALYLCASSSGQRSNQPQHFGDGTRLSIL.

This clone was detected only once. CDR3 DNA sequence: TGTGCCAGCAGTTTAGCAGGAATGAACACTGAAGCTTTCTTT. Translated, it gives CASSLAGMNTEAFF. The chain recombines TRBV27 with TRBJ1-1; D remains ambiguous. V was clipped by 2 bases and J by 0 bases, with 7 bases between them. The germline V gene encodes CDR1 MNHEY and CDR2 SMNVEV (reference sequence). The CDR3 sequence is 14 residues long.

The V call is TRBV5-1, the J call TRBJ2-1, with TRBD1 matching over 11 bases. V dropped 3 bases and J dropped 7; count of bases not matched to a gene: 6. Germline V gene sequence: CDR1 SGHRS, CDR2 YFSETQ. The CDR3 is 15 amino acids. CDR3 DNA: TGCGCCAGCAGCTATAGGACAGGGGGCTTGAATGAGCAGTTCTTC. Translating gives CASSYRTGGLNEQFF.

This clone was detected once. This rearrangement joins TRBV27 to TRBJ2-7; perhaps TRBD1 as D (6 bases). Per germline, CDR1 MNHEY and CDR2 SMNVEV (reference sequence). CDR3 length equals 15 residues. Trimming took 0 bases from V and 5 from J, leaving 14 bases between them. For the CDR3, the DNA is TGTGCCAGCAGTTTATCCCTGGCAGGGGCCGACGAGCAGTACTTC. Its protein is CASSLSLAGADEQYF.

The V call is TRBV27, the J call TRBJ2-3; D unclear. The germline V and J ends were trimmed by 2 bases and 0 bases, with 6 bases remaining between them. CDR3 size: 14 residues. CDR1 and CDR2 from the germline V gene are MNHEY and SMNVEV (reference sequence). This CDR3 reads CASSLATSTDTQYF. CDR3 bases: TGTGCCAGCAGTTTAGCGACCAGCACAGATACGCAGTATTTT.

The sample holds one count of this clone. This rearrangement joins TRBV5-5 to TRBJ2-7; TRBD1 matches 10 bases. The V and J ends lost 6 bases and 7 bases, in that order; junction bases with no gene match: 19. Germline CDR1 reads SGHKS; CDR2 reads YYEKEE (reference sequence). The CDR3 spans 17 residues. The CDR3 spells CASTLSSPDRGLGEQYF. The DNA for the CDR3 is TGTGCCAGCACCCTGAGCAGCCCCGACAGGGGGCTAGGAGAGCAGTACTTC.

The chain employs TRBV5-4 and TRBJ1-2; tentatively, D is TRBD1 (5 bases). Looked up from germline, CDR1 is SGHNT and CDR2 is YYREEE (reference sequence). The CDR3 has 12 residues. V gave up 3 bases and J gave up 12 bases, with 15 bases separating them. CDR3 in DNA: TGTGCCAGCAGCTCCGGGACTGCCAAAAACACCTTC. Its protein product is CASSSGTAKNTF.

The rearrangement joins TRBV28 to TRBJ2-4; 11 positions agree with TRBD2. This CDR3 spans 17 amino acids. Germline V gives CDR1 MDHEN, CDR2 SYDVKM. The V gene end was trimmed by 9 bases and the J gene end by 5 bases; junction bases not matched to a gene: 15. The CDR3 protein is CASGTSGPFSEENIQYF. CDR3 DNA: TGTGCCAGTGGGACTAGCGGACCCTTTTCGGAAGAAAACATTCAGTACTTC.

This rearrangement joins TRBV7-2 to TRBJ2-7; D is perhaps TRBD1 (6 bases). CDR3 size: 18 residues. V lost 1 base to trimming and J lost 2 bases, with 21 bases between them. The germline V gene has CDR1 SGHTA and CDR2 FQGNSA. The CDR3 bases are TGTGCCAGCAGCTTAGTACAGGGATCCCTCCCGACTGCCTACGAGCAGTACTTC. It codes for CASSLVQGSLPTAYEQYF.

The chain carries TRBV30 and TRBJ2-2, with TRBD1 matching 9 bases. The CDR3 totals 13 residues. Trimming removed 4 bases from V and 4 bases from J; junction bases left unmatched: 1. Germline assignment: CDR1 GTSNPN and CDR2 SVGIG (reference sequence). This chain's CDR3 is CAWNRGLTGELFF. CDR3 nucleotide sequence: TGTGCCTGGAACAGGGGGCTCACCGGGGAGCTGTTTTTT.

This clone occurred once. V gene TRBV11-2 combines with J gene TRBJ2-7, with 9 nucleotides matching TRBD2. CDR1 SGHAT and CDR2 FQNNGV come from the germline V gene. V was clipped by 6 bases and J by 3 bases; unmatched bases: 9. This CDR3 has 15 amino acids. The CDR3 protein is CASRTTSGSLYEQYF. As DNA, the CDR3 is TGTGCCAGCAGAACTACTAGCGGGTCCCTCTACGAGCAGTACTTC.

The V gene is TRBV7-8, the J gene TRBJ2-7; 12 bases are shared with TRBD2. Germline CDR1 reads SGHVS; CDR2 reads FQNEAQ. Germline trimming cut 4 bases from V and 0 bases from J; bases unmatched to any gene: 10. CDR3 size: 18 residues. In DNA, the CDR3 is TGTGCCAGCAGCTCGCGACTAGCGGGAGCCCTCAGCTCCTACGAGCAGTACTTC. Its translation is CASSSRLAGALSSYEQYF.